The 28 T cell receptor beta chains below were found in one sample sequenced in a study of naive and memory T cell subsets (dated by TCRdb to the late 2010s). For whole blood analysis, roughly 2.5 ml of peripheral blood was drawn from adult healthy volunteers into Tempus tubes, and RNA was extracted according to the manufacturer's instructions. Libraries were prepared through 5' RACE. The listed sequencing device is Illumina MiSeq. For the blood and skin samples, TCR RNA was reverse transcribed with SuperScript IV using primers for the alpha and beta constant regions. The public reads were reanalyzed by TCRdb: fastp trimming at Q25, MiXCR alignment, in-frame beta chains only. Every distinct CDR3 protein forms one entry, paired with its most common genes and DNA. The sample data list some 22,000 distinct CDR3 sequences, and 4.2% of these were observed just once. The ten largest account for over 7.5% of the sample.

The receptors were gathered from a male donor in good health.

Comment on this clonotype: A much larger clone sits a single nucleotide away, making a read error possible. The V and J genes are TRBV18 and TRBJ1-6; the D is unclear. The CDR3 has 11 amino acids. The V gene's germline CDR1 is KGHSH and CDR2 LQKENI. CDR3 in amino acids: CASSPNSPLNF. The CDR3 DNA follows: TGTGCCAGCTCACCTAATTCACCCCTCAACTTT.

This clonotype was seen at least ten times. The CDR3 DNA reads as TGCAGTGCTAGGACAGGGACCTTCTACGAGCAGTACTTC. It translates to CSARTGTFYEQYF. The chain carries TRBV20-1 and TRBJ2-7; TRBD1 aligns across 7 bases. Looked up from germline, CDR1 is DFQATT and CDR2 is SNEGSKA (reference sequence). The CDR3 extends over 13 amino acids. V lost 3 bases and J lost 3; bases outside the gene matches: 5.

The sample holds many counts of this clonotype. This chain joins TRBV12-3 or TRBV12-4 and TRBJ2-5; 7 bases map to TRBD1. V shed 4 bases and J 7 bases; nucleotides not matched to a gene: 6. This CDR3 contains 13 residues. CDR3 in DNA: TGTGCCAGCAGTTCCGGACAGGATGGGACCCAGTACTTC. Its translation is CASSSGQDGTQYF.

The CDR3, as DNA: TGTGCCAGCAGCCCAGGGACTAGCGGTTACCAAGAGACCCAGTACTTC. It yields the protein CASSPGTSGYQETQYF. The chain has TRBV7-2 and TRBJ2-5, with 11 nucleotides matching TRBD2. The germline CDR1 and CDR2 sequences are SGHTA and FQGNSA. V trimming: 5 bases; J trimming: 0 bases; junction bases outside the gene matches: 5. The CDR3 contains 16 residues.

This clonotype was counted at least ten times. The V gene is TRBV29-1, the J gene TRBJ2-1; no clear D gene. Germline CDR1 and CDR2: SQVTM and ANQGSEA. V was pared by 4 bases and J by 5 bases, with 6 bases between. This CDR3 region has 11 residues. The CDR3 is CSVGNDNEQFF. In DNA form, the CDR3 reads TGCAGCGTTGGGAACGACAATGAGCAGTTCTTC.

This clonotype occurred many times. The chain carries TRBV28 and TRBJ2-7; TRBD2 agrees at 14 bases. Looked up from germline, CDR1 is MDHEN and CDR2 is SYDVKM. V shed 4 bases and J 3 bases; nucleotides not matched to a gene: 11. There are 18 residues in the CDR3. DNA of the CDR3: TGTGCCAGCAGTTCCCCGGGACTAGCGGGAGTCGCAGTCTACGAGCAGTACTTC. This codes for CASSSPGLAGVAVYEQYF. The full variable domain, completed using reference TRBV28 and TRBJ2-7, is DVKVTQSSRYLVKRTGEKVFLECVQDMDHENMFWYRQDPGLGLRLIYFSYDVKMKEKGDIPEGYSVSREKKERFSLILESASTNQTSMYLCASSSPGLAGVAVYEQYFGPGTRLTVT.

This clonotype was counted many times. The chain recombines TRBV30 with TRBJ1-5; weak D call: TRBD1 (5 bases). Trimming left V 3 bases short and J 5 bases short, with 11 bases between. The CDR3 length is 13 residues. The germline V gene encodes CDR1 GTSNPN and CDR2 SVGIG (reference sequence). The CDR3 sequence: CAWSPTGDQPQHF. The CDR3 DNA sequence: TGTGCCTGGAGCCCCACAGGAGATCAGCCCCAGCATTTT.

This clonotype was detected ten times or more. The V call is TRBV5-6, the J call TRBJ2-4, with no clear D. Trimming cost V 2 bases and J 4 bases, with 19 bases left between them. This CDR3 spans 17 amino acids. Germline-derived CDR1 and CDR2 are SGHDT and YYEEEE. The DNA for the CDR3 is TGTGCCAGCAGCTTTTATACCTCCGACAATAGGAAAAACATTCAGTACTTC. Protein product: CASSFYTSDNRKNIQYF.

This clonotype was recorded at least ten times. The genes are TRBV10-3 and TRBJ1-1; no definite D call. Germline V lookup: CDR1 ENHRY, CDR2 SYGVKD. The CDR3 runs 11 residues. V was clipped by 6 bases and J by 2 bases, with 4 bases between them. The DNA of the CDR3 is TGTGCCATCAGGGGAAACACTGAAGCTTTCTTT. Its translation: CAIRGNTEAFF.

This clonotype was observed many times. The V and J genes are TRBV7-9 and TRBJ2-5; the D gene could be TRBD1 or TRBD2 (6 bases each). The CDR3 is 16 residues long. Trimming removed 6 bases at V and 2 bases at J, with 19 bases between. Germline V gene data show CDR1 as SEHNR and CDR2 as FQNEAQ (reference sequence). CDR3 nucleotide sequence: TGTGCCAGCAGGCCCCGTCGAGGGGGGCAGCAAGAGACCCAGTACTTC. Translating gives CASRPRRGGQQETQYF.

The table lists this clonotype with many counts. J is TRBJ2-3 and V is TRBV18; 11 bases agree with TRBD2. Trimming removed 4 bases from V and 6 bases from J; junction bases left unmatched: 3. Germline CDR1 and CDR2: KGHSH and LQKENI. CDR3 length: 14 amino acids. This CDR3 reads CASSLAGGPDTQYF. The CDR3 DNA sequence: TGTGCCAGCTCACTAGCGGGAGGGCCCGATACGCAGTATTTT.

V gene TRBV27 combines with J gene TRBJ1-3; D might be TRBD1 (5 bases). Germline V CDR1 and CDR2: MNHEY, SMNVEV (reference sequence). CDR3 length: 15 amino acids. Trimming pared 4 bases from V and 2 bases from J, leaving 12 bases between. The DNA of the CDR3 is TGTGCCAGCAGTTCATGGGGGGAGACTGGAAACACCATATATTTT. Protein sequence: CASSSWGETGNTIYF.

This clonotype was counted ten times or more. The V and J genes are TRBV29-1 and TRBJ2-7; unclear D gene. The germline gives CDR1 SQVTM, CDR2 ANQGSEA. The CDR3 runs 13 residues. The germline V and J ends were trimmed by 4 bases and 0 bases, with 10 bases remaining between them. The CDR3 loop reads CSVGGTNSYEQYF. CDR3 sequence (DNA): TGCAGCGTTGGGGGAACAAACTCCTACGAGCAGTACTTC.

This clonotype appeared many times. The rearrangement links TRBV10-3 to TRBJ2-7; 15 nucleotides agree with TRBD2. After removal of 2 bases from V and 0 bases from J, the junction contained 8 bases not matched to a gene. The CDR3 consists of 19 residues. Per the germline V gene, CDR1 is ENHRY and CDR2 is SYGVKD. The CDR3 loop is CAISERGLAGGRSSYEQYF. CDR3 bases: TGTGCCATCAGTGAGCGGGGACTAGCGGGGGGCCGGAGCTCCTACGAGCAGTACTTC.

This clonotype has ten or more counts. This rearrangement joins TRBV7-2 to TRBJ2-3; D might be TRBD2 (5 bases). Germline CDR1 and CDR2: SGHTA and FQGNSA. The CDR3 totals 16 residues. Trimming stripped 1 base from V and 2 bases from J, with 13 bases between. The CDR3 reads CASSLGPAEDTDTQYF. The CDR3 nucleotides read TGTGCCAGCAGCTTAGGACCAGCGGAAGACACAGATACGCAGTATTTT.

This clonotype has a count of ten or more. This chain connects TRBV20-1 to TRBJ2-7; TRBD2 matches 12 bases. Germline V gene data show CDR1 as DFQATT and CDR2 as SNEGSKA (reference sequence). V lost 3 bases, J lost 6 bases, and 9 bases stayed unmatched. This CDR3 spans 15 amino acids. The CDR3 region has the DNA TGCAGTGCTAGGGAGGGAACTAGCGGGGGGCCCGAGCAGTACTTC. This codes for CSAREGTSGGPEQYF.

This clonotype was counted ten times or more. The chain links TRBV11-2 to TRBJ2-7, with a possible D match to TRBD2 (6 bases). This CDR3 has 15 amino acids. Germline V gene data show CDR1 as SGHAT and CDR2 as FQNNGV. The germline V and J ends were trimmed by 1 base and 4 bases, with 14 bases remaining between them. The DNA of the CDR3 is TGTGCCAGCAGCTTAGTTCCTGTACTAGCTTACGAGCAGTACTTC. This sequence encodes CASSLVPVLAYEQYF.

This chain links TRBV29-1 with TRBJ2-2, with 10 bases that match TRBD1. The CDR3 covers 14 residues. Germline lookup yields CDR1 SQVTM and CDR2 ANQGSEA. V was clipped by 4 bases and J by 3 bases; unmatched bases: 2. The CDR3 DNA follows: TGCAGCGTTGCTGGGACAGGGGACACCGGGGAGCTGTTTTTT. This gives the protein CSVAGTGDTGELFF.

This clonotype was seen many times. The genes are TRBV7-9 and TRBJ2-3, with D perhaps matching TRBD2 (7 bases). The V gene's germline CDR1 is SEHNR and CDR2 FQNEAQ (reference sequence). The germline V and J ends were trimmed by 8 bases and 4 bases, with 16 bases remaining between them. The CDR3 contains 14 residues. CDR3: CASRRGLVADTQYF. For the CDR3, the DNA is TGTGCCAGCCGGCGGGGGCTAGTTGCAGATACGCAGTATTTT.

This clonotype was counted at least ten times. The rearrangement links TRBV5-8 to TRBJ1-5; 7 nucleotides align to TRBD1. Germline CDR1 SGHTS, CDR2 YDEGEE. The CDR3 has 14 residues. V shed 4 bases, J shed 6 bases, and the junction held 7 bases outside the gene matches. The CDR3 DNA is TGTGCCAGCAGCACAGGGGAGTGGCTTCAGCCCCAGCATTTT. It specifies CASSTGEWLQPQHF.

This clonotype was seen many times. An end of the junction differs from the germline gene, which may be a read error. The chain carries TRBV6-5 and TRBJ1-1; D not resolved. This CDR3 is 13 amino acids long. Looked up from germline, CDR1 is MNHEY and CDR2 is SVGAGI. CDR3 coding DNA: TGTGCCAGCAGTAACTCGAAGAACACTGAAGCTTTCTTT. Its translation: CASSNSKNTEAFF.

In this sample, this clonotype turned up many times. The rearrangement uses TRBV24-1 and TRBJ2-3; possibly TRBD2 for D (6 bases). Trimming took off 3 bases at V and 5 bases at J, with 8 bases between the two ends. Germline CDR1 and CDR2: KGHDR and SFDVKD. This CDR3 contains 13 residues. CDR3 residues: CATSDGGKDTQYF. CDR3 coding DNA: TGTGCCACCAGTGATGGGGGGAAAGATACGCAGTATTTT.

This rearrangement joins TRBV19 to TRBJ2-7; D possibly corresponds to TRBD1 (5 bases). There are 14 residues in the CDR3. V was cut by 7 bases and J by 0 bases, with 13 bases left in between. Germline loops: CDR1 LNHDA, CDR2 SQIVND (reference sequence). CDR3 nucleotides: TGTGCCAGTAAGGACACGACGATCTCCTACGAGCAGTACTTC. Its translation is CASKDTTISYEQYF. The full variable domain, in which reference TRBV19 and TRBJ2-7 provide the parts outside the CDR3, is DGGITQSPKYLFRKEGQNVTLSCEQNLNHDAMYWYRQDPGQGLRLIYYSQIVNDFQKGDIAEGYSVSREKKESFPLTVTSAQKNPTAFYLCASKDTTISYEQYFGPGTRLTVT.

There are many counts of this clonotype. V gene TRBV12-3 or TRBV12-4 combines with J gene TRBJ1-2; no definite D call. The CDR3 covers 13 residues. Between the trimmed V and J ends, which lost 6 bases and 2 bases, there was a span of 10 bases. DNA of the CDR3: TGTGCCAGCAGGCCACCCTACAACTATGGCTACACCTTC. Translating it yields CASRPPYNYGYTF.

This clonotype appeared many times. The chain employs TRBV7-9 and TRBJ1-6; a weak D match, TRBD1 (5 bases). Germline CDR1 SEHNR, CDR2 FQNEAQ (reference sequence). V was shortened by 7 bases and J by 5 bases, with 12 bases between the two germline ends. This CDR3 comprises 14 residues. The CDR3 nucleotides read TGTGCCAGCACCCGGGACCTGGATAATTCACCCCTCCACTTT. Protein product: CASTRDLDNSPLHF.

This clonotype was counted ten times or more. The CDR3 DNA reads TGCAGTGCTAGAGATGCGGGACAGGGGAGAGAGACCCAGTACTTC. This translates into CSARDAGQGRETQYF. V is TRBV20-1 and J is TRBJ2-5, with TRBD1 matching 10 bases. The J segment lost 4 bases and the V segment lost 0 bases, leaving 5 bases of the junction unmatched. This CDR3 region has 15 residues. Germline V gives CDR1 DFQATT, CDR2 SNEGSKA (reference sequence).

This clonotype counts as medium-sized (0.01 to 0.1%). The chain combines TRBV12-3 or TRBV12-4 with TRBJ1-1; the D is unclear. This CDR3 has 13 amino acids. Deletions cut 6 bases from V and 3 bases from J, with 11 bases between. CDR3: CASRPMGDTEAFF. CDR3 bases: TGTGCCAGCAGGCCAATGGGTGACACTGAAGCTTTCTTT.

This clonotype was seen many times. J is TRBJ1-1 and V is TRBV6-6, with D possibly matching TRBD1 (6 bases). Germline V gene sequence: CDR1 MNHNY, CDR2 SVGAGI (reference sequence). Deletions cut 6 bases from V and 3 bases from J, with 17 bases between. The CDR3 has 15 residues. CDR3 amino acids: CASSLFQGSDTEAFF. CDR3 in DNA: TGTGCCAGCAGCCTTTTTCAGGGGTCGGACACTGAAGCTTTCTTT.